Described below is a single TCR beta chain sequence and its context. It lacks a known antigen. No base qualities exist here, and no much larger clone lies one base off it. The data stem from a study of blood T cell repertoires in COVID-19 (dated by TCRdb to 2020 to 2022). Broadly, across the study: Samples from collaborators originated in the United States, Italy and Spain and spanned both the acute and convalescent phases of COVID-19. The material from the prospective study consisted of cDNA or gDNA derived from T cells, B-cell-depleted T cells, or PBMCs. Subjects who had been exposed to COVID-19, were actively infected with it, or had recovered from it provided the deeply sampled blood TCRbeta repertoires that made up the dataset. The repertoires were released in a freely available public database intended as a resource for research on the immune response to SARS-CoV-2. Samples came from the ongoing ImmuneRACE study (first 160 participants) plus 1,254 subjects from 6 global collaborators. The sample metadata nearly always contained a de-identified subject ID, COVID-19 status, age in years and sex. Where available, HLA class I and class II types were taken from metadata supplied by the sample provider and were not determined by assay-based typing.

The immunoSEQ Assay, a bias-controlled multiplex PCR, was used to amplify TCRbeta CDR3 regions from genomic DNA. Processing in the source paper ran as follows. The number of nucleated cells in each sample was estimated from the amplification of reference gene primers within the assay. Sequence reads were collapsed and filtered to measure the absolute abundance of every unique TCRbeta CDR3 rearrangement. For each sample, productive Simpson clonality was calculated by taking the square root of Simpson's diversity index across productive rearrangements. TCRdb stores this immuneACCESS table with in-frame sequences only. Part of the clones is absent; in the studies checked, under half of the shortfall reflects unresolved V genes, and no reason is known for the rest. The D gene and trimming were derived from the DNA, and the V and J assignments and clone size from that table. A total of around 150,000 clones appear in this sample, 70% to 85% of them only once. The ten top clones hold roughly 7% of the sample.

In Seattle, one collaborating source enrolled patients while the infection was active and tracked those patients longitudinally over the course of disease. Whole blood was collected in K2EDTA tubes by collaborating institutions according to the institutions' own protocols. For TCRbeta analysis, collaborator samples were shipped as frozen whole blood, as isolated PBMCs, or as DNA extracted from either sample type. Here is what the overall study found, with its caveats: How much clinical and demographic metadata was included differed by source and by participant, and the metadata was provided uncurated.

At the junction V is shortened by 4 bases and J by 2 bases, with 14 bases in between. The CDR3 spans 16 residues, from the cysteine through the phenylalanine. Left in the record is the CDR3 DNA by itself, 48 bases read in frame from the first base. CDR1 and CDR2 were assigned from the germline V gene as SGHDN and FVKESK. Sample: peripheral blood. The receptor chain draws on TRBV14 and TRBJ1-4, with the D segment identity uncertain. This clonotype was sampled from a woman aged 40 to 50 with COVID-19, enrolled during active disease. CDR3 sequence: CASSPEIPATNEKLFF. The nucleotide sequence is TGTGCCAGCAGCCCCGAGATACCCGCGACTAATGAAAAACTGTTTTTT.